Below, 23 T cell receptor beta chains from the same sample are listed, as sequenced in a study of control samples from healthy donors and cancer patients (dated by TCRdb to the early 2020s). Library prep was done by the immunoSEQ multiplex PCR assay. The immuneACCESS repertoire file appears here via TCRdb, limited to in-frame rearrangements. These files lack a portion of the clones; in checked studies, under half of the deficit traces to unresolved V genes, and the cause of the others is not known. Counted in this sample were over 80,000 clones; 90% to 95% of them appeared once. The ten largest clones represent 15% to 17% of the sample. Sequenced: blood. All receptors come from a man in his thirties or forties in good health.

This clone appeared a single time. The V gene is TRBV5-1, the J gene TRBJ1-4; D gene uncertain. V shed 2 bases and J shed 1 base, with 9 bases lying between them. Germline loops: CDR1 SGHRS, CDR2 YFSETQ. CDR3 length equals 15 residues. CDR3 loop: CASSLTGLTNEKLFF. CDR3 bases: TGCGCCAGCAGCTTAACCGGATTAACTAATGAAAAACTGTTTTTT.

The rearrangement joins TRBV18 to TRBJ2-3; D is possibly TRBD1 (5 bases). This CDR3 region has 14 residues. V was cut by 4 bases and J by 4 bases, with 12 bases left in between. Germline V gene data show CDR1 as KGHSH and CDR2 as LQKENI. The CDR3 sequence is CASSRIQAADTQYF. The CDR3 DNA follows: TGTGCCAGCTCACGAATACAGGCTGCAGATACGCAGTATTTT.

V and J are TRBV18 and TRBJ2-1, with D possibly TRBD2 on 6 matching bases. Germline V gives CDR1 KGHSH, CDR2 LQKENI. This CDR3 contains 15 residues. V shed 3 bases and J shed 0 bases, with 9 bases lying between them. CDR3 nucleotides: TGTGCCAGCTCACCTGGGAGGAGCTCCTACAATGAGCAGTTCTTC. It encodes CASSPGRSSYNEQFF.

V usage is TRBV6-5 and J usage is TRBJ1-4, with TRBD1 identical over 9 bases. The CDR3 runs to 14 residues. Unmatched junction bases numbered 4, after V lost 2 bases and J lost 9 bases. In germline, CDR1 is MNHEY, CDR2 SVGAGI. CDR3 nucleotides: TGTGCCAGCAGTTACCAGGGACAGGGTCAAAAACTGTTTTTT. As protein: CASSYQGQGQKLFF.

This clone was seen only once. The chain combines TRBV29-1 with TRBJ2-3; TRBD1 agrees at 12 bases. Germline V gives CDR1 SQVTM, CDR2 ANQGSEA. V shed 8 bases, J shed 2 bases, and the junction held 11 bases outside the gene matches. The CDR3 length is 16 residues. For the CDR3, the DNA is TGCAGCACCCCCGGGACAGGGGGCGAAACCACAGATACGCAGTATTTT. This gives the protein CSTPGTGGETTDTQYF.

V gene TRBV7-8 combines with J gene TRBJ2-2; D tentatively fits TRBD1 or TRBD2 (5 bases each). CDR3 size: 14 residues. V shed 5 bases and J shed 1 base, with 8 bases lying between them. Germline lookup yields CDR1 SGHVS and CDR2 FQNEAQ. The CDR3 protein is CASSRGRNTGELFF. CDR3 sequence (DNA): TGTGCCAGCAGCCGGGGACGGAACACCGGGGAGCTGTTTTTT.

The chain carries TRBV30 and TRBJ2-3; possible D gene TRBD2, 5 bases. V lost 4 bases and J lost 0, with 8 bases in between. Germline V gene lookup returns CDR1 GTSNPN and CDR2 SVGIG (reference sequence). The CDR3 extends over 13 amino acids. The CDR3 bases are TGTGCCTGGAAGCGGATTAGCACAGATACGCAGTATTTT. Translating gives CAWKRISTDTQYF.

The CDR3, as DNA: TGTGCCAGCTCACGAAACGCCAGGAGCTCCGAGCAGTACTTC. Translated, it gives CASSRNARSSEQYF. The rearrangement links TRBV18 to TRBJ2-7, with D uncertain. The CDR3 sequence is 14 residues long. V dropped 4 bases and J dropped 6 bases, with 16 bases sitting between them. Germline loops: CDR1 KGHSH, CDR2 LQKENI.

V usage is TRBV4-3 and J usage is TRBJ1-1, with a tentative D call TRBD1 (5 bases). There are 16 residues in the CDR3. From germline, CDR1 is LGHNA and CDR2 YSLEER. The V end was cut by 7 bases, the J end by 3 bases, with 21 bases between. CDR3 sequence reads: CASNGGAGKRDTEAFF. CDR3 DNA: TGCGCCAGCAACGGTGGGGCAGGGAAAAGGGACACTGAAGCTTTCTTT.

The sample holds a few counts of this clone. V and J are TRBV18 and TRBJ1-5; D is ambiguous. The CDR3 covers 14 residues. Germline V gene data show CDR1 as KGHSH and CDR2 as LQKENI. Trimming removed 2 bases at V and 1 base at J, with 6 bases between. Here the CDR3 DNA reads TGTGCCAGCTCACCATTGCACAGCAATCAGCCCCAGCATTTT. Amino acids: CASSPLHSNQPQHF.

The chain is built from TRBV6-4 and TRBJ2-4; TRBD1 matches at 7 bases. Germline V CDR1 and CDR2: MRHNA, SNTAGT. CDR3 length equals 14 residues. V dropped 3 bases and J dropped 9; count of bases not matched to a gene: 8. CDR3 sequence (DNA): TGTGCCAGCAGTGAGTCAACAGGGGTGGGCATTCAGTACTTC. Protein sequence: CASSESTGVGIQYF.

The CDR3 is CASSESGPGYGYTF. CDR3 sequence (DNA): TGTGCCAGCAGTGAAAGCGGCCCCGGCTATGGCTACACCTTC. This chain links TRBV2 with TRBJ1-2, with D uncertain. The germline V gene has CDR1 SNHLY and CDR2 FYNNEI. This CDR3 has 14 amino acids. V was shortened by 2 bases and J by 4 bases, with 11 bases between the two germline ends.

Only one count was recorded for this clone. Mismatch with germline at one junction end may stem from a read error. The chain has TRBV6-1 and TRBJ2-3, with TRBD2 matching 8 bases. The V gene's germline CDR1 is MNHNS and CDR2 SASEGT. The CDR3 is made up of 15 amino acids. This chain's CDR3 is CASSEAGVFTDTQYF. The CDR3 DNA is TGTGCCAGCAGCGAAGCGGGGGTATTCACAGATACGCAGTATTTT.

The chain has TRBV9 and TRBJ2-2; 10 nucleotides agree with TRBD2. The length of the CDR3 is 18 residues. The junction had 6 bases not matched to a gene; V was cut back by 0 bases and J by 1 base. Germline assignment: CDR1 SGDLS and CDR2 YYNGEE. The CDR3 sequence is CASSVAEGLAENTGELFF. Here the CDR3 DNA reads TGTGCCAGCAGCGTAGCCGAAGGACTAGCGGAGAACACCGGGGAGCTGTTTTTT.

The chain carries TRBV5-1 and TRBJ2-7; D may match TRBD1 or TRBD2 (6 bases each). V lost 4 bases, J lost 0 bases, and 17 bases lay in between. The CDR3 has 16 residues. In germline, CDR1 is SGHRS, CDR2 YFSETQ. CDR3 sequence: CASSPEQGLSSYEQYF. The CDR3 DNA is TGCGCCAGCAGCCCGGAACAGGGACTGAGCTCCTACGAGCAGTACTTC.

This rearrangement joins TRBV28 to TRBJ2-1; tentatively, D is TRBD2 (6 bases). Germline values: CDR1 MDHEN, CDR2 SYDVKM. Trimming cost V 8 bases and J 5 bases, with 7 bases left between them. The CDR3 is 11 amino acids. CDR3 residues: CASLANNEQFF. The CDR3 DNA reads TGTGCCAGCCTAGCGAACAATGAGCAGTTCTTC.

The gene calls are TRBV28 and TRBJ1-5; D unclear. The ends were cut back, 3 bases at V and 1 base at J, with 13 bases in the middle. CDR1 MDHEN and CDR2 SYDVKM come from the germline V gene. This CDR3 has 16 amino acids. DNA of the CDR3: TGTGCCAGCAGTTTGGGGATAGGAGGGAGCAATCAGCCCCAGCATTTT. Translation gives CASSLGIGGSNQPQHF.

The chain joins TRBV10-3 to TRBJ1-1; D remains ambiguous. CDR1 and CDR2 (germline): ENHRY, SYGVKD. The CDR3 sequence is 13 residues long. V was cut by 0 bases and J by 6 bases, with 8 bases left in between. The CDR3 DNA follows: TGTGCCATCAGTGAGTCGAATGGGTCTGAAGCTTTCTTT. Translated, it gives CAISESNGSEAFF.

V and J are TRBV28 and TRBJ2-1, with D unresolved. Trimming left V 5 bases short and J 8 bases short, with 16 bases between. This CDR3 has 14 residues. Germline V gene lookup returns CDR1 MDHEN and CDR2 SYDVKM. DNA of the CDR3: TGTGCCAGCAGTAAAAGGGCCCGCCGCGATGAGCAGTTCTTC. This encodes CASSKRARRDEQFF. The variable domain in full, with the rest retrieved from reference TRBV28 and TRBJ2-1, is DVKVTQSSRYLVKRTGEKVFLECVQDMDHENMFWYRQDPGLGLRLIYFSYDVKMKEKGDIPEGYSVSREKKERFSLILESASTNQTSMYLCASSKRARRDEQFFGPGTRLTVL.

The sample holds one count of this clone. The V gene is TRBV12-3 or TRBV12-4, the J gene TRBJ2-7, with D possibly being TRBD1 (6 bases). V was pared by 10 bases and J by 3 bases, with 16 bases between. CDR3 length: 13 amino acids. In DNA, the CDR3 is TGTGCCACTCGTGGACAGTCCGGCTACGAGCAGTACTTC. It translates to CATRGQSGYEQYF.

CDR3 in amino acids: CASSIQRQGASNQPQHF. In nucleotides, the CDR3 is TGTGCCAGTAGTATCCAGCGGCAGGGGGCGAGCAATCAGCCCCAGCATTTT. The chain combines TRBV19 with TRBJ1-5, with 8 bases identical to TRBD1. V gave up 3 bases and J gave up 1 base; unmatched junction bases: 8. This CDR3 is built from 17 residues. Germline assignment: CDR1 LNHDA and CDR2 SQIVND (reference sequence).

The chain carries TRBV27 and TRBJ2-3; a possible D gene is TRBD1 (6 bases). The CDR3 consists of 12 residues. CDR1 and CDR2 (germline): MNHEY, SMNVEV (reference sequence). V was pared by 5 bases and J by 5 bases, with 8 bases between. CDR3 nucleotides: TGTGCCAGCAGTATACAGGGAGATACGCAGTATTTT. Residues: CASSIQGDTQYF.

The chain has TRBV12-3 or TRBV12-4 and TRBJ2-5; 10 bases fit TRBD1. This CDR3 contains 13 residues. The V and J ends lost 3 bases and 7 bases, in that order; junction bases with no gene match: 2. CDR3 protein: CASSLRDRGTQYF. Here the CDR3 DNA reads TGTGCCAGCAGTTTGCGGGACAGGGGGACCCAGTACTTC.